Each of the 5 T cell receptor beta chains below was sequenced from the same sample in a study of PD-1 blockade in classical Hodgkin lymphoma. The patients all showed relapse after autologous stem cell transplantation, while their brentuximab vedotin exposure varied. Here immunoSEQ multiplex PCR was the method, and the copy in TCRdb shows in-frame clones only, minus some. Of roughly 14,000 clones detected, roughly 86% appear once; the ten largest clones hold approximately 4.3%. The sample consisted of peripheral blood mononuclear cells (PBMCs), taken at baseline. These receptor sequences come from a human donor with classical Hodgkin lymphoma.

The V call is TRBV7-6, the J call TRBJ2-7; possibly TRBD1 or TRBD2 for D (6 bases each). The CDR3 has 12 amino acids. The germline V gene encodes CDR1 SGHVS and CDR2 FNYEAQ. Trimming cost V 5 bases and J 6 bases, with 11 bases left between them. CDR3 protein: CASSRWGAEQYF. CDR3 nucleotides: TGTGCCAGCAGCCGATGGGGGGCCGAGCAGTACTTC.

V gene TRBV7-6 combines with J gene TRBJ2-7; D assignment may be TRBD1 or TRBD2 (5 bases each). This CDR3 has 16 amino acids. The V gene lost 1 base and the J gene lost 2 bases, with 15 bases spanning the gap. Germline V gene sequence: CDR1 SGHVS, CDR2 FNYEAQ. CDR3 DNA: TGTGCCAGCAGCTTAGAGACGGGACCACCCCCCTACGAGCAGTACTTC. Encoded protein: CASSLETGPPPYEQYF.

The chain is built from TRBV5-1 and TRBJ2-5; D is ambiguous. The CDR3 spans 12 residues. In germline, CDR1 is SGHRS, CDR2 YFSETQ. V was clipped by 5 bases and J by 5 bases, with 10 bases between them. CDR3: CASSGMYETQYF. CDR3 nucleotides: TGCGCCAGCAGTGGAATGTACGAGACCCAGTACTTC. Variable domain in full (rest from reference TRBV5-1 and TRBJ2-5): KAGVTQTPRYLIKTRGQQVTLSCSPISGHRSVSWYQQTPGQGLQFLFEYFSETQRNKGNFPGRFSGRQFSNSRSEMNVSTLELGDSALYLCASSGMYETQYFGPGTRLLVL.

CDR3 in DNA: TGTGCCAGCAGCGTAGGCTTCCACCAAACAGATACGCAGTATTTT. It encodes CASSVGFHQTDTQYF. This chain connects TRBV9 to TRBJ2-3, with no clear D. CDR3 length: 15 amino acids. Germline loops: CDR1 SGDLS, CDR2 YYNGEE. Between the trimmed V and J ends, which lost 0 bases and 3 bases, there was a span of 11 bases.

The V gene is TRBV5-1, the J gene TRBJ2-1; D gene unclear. The CDR3 consists of 13 residues. Germline V gene lookup returns CDR1 SGHRS and CDR2 YFSETQ. Trimming removed 4 bases at V and 2 bases at J, with 7 bases between. CDR3 protein: CASSTNTYNEQFF. The CDR3, as DNA: TGCGCCAGCAGCACCAACACCTACAATGAGCAGTTCTTC.